Sequencing of this T cell receptor beta chain was carried out in a study of T cell responses to AZD1222 COVID-19 vaccine. CDR1 is LGHNA, CDR2 YSLEER, per germline. The CDR3 consists of 16 residues. V lost 1 base and J lost 4, with 14 bases in between. The table lists this clone with a count of one. The method was immunoSEQ multiplex PCR; TCRdb's version includes in-frame clones alone and lacks a portion of them. The repertoire includes about 120,000 clones, 75% to 90% of them detected once, and under 3% sits in the top ten. The sequences come from peripheral blood, collected 28 days after the second AZD1222 dose. The chain is built from TRBV4-3 and TRBJ2-1; no clear D. The TCR comes from an adult who received the AZD1222 COVID-19 vaccine. Here the CDR3 DNA reads TGCGCCAGCAGCCAAGTTCAATTTGGGTCGTACAATGAGCAGTTCTTC. This gives the protein CASSQVQFGSYNEQFF.